The following is a T cell receptor (beta chain) sequence with its context. It has no known antigen specificity. Base qualities are not at hand, and no much larger clone is one base apart. Compared with germline, V lacks 5 bases and J lacks 3 bases; bases without a gene match: 8. CDR1 and CDR2, looked up from the germline V gene (reference sequence), are LNHDA and SQIVND. Inclusive of the bounding cysteine and phenylalanine, the CDR3 is 15 residues long. Just the 45-base CDR3 DNA is kept, in frame starting at base 1. Using the deep immunoSEQ assay, multiplex PCR amplified TCR CDR3 regions from genomic DNA. For each cell subset, the extracted genomic DNA was distributed evenly across all wells of several immunoSEQ 96-well plates, and each plate served as one replicate. Each replicate PCR for sorted subsets received around 210 ng genomic DNA, equal to 28,000 or so T cell genomes. Purified libraries were quantified with a Qubit 3.0 fluorometer, sized on a Bioanalyzer 2100, and re-quantified with the KAPA Library Quantification kit. Every immunoSEQ 96-well plate was sequenced on a dedicated single-read 150-cycle Illumina NextSeq 550 flow cell. As for the authors' bioinformatics: The immunoSEQ output contained only junctional sequences without quality scores, so filtering could not match that applied to full-length reads. To assign V/J genes and CDR3, sequences were annotated using PyIR, a Python wrapper for IgBLAST v1.9, with IMGT germline references. Reads were removed for weak V/J assignments (E-value above 1e-6), missing CDR3, stop codons, out-of-frame junctions, or ambiguous translated residues. V3J clonotypes were defined as sequences sharing an identical inferred V gene, J gene, and CDR3 amino acid sequence. To compute the percentage overlap between repertoires, the number of shared unique clonotypes was divided by the size of the smaller repertoire. Repertoire richness was assessed with RTK rarefaction, the Chao1 estimator, and Recon v2.1 estimates of unobserved clonotypes. Generation probabilities were computed with OLGA for all TCRbeta clonotypes obtained by the gDNA method from several donors. The clones in this table, taken by TCRdb from immuneACCESS, are in-frame only. Not every clone is retained; where verified, under half of the shortfall comes from an unresolved V gene, and the cause of the rest is unknown. That table is the source of V, J and clone size, and D and trimming were worked out from the DNA. The table for this sample lists over a million clones; more than 65% of them were counted only once. Approximately 1.5% of the sample is in the top ten clones.

The entry originates in a study of shared clonotypes between healthy human individuals (dated by TCRdb to the early 2020s). Some background on the complete study: The cohort comprised a couple of women and a few men aged 18 to 49 years. Per donor, three plates each were used for CD4 naive and CD4 memory, two for CD8 naive, and one for CD8 memory. To estimate repertoire size and how much clonotypes are shared between individuals, the study performed deep sequencing of blood TCR repertoires from a few healthy adults. To increase sequencing depth and limit assay-specific biases, TCR repertoire library preparation and sequencing were carried out by different laboratories using diverse techniques. Leukapheresis yielded between about 0.94 and 9.5 billion PBMCs per donor. The paper's findings and limits, for the study overall: Because the study included only a small number of donors, the genetic and exposure-history diversity represented was limited. Sampling was limited to blood, and TCR repertoires in tissue likely differ from TCR repertoires in blood. Based on pairwise subsampling, the degree of clonotype sharing among donors was expected to be affected by sequencing depth. Higher generation probabilities were observed for clonotypes shared by all four sorted-subset donors than for non-shared clonotypes. Naive subsets generally had larger estimated clonotype richness than memory subsets did. Rarefaction of sorted-subset datasets indicated incomplete sequencing despite the large sequencing depth. Across a handful of donors, approximately 5% of naive CD4, around 3.5% of naive CD8, about 2.3% of memory CD4, and about 0.4% of memory CD8 clonotypes were shared.

Donors were healthy HIV-negative adults with no recently reported acute infections or vaccinations. All donors were Caucasian adults living in Nashville, Tennessee, USA. CD4+ T cells were enriched by magnetic negative selection, after which naive cells were positively selected on CD45RA and the negative fraction was taken as the memory subset. After blood collection by leukapheresis, PBMCs were isolated using Ficoll-Histopaque density gradient centrifugation and then cryopreserved in the vapor phase of liquid nitrogen. Analytical flow cytometry was used to check the purity and quantity of every magnetically sorted T cell population. Genomic DNA was isolated from each sorted fraction and quantified by UV absorbance on a Nanodrop 2000c.

The sequence joins TRBV19 to TRBJ2-3, with 7 bases matching TRBD1. What was sequenced was memory CD4+ T cells sorted from blood. The cell subset or site label corresponds to: CD45RA-negative fraction. The source of this sequence is a man aged 18-30 years in good health. The DNA sequence is given as TGTGCCAGTAGTTCGCCGACAGGGCGGACAGATACGCAGTATTTT. Translated, it gives CASSSPTGRTDTQYF.